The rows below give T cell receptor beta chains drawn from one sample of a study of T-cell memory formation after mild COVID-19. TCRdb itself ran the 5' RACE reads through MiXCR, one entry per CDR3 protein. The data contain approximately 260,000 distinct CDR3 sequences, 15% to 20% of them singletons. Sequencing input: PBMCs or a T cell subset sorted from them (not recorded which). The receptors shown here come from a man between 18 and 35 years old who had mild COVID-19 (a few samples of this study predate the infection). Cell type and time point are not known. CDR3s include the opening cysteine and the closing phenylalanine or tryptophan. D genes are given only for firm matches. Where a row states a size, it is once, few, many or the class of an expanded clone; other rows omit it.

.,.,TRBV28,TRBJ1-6,TGTGCCAGCAGTTTTCGGGTTTCACCCCTCCACTTT,CASSFRVSPLHF
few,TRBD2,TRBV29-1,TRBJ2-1,TGCAGCGTTGAAGCGGGGGGTTACAATGAGCAGTTCTTC,CSVEAGGYNEQFF
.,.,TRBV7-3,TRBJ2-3,TGTGCCAGCAGCTTAGGGGTGGGACGCCCTACCACAGATACGCAGTATTTT,CASSLGVGRPTTDTQYF
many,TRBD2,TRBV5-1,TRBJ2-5,TGCGCCAGCAGCGCCCTAGCGGGGGGGCAAGAGACCCAGTACTTC,CASSALAGGQETQYF
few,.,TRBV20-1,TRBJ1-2,TGCAGTGCTCGGTCAGGACGGGGAAGTCGGAACTATGGCTACACCTTC,CSARSGRGSRNYGYTF
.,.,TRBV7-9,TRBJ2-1,TGTGCCAGCAATGCCCTTACCCGACAGGGGAGGGGTGAGCAGTTCTTC,CASNALTRQGRGEQFF
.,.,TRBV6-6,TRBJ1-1,TGTGCCAGCACCACCAGGAACACTGAAGCTTTCTTT,CASTTRNTEAFF
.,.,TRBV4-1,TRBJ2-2,TGCGCCAGCAGCCAAGCCACCTCGAATTACCCGAACACCGGGGAGCTGTTTTTT,CASSQATSNYPNTGELFF
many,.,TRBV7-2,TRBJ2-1,TGTGCCAGCAGCTTAGTTATCGGGGGCAGGGGGGAGCAGTTCTTC,CASSLVIGGRGEQFF
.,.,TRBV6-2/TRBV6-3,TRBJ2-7,TGTGCCAGCAGAGCAGGGAGCTCCTACGAGCAGTACTTC,CASRAGSSYEQYF
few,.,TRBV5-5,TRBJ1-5,TGTGCCAGCAGCTTTGCAGCGAATAGCAATCAGCCCCAGCATTTT,CASSFAANSNQPQHF
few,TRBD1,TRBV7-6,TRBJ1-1,TGTGCCAGCAGCACAGTCCCGGGACAGGGCCTCTCGAACACTGAAGCTTTCTTT,CASSTVPGQGLSNTEAFF
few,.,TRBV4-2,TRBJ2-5,TGTGCCAGCAGCCGCCTGGGAGAAGAAGAGACCCAGTACTTC,CASSRLGEEETQYF
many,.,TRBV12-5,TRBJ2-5,TGTGCTAGTGGTTCCCGACCCCTGGAAGAGACCCAGTACTTC,CASGSRPLEETQYF
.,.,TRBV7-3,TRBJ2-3,TGTGCCAGCAGCTTAACAGCAGACACAGATACGCAGTATTTT,CASSLTADTDTQYF
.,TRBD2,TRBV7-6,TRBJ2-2,TGTGCCAGCACCCCCTCAGCGGGGGGGACCACCGGGGAGCTGTTTTTT,CASTPSAGGTTGELFF
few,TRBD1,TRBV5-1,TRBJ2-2,TGCGCCAGCATCGAAGGGACAGCGAACACCGGGGAGCTGTTTTTT,CASIEGTANTGELFF
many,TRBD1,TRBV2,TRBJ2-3,TGTGCCAGCACCGAACTTGGACAGGGCGTAGATACGCAGTATTTT,CASTELGQGVDTQYF
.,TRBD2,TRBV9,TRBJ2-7,TGTGCCAGCAGTCTCACTCCCAGCGGGGGAAGCTACGAGCAGTACTTC,CASSLTPSGGSYEQYF
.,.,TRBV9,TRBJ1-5,TGTGCCAGCAGCGTAGGGTCCGGGGCTCAGCCCCAGCATTTT,CASSVGSGAQPQHF
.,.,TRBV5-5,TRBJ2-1,TGTGCCAGCAGCTTCAGGGAGTTGCAGTTCTTC,CASSFRELQFF
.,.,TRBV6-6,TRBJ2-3,TGTGCCAGCAGTTACAGAGATACGCAGTATTTT,CASSYRDTQYF
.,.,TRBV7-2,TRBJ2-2,TGTGCCAGCAGCCAAAGCGGAACCAACACCGGGGAGCTGTTTTTT,CASSQSGTNTGELFF
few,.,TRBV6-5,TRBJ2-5,TGTGCCAGCAGTTACGAGAACAGGGAGGAGACCCAGTACTTC,CASSYENREETQYF
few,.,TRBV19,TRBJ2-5,TGTGCCAGTAGTATGGGGGTCAACCAAGAGACCCAGTACTTC,CASSMGVNQETQYF
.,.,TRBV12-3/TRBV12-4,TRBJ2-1,TGTGCCAGCATCGTAGACACTAACTCCTACAATGAGCAGTTCTTC,CASIVDTNSYNEQFF
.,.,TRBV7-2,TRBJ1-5,TGTGCCAGCAGCCAGTGGGGGGTCGGTAACTCGGGTCAGCCCCAGCATTTT,CASSQWGVGNSGQPQHF
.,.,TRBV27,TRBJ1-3,TGTGCCAGCAGTCGCGGACCCTATACTGGAAACACCATATATTTT,CASSRGPYTGNTIYF
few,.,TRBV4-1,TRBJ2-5,TGCGCCAGCAGCCAAGAGGGGGTAGGTGGAGAGACCCAGTACTTC,CASSQEGVGGETQYF
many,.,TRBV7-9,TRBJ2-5,TGTGCCAGCAGCTTACTACAGGGAGAGACCCAGTACTTC,CASSLLQGETQYF
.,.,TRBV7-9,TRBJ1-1,TGTGCCAGCAGCTTTTGGGCCTTGAACACTGAAGCTTTCTTT,CASSFWALNTEAFF
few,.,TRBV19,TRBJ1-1,TGTGCCAGTAGTAGGTGGAGCGGGGCGAACACTGAAGCTTTCTTT,CASSRWSGANTEAFF
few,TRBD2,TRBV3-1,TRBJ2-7,TGTGCCAGCAGCCATTCTACTAGCGGGGGGGCACGCGAGCAGTACTTC,CASSHSTSGGAREQYF
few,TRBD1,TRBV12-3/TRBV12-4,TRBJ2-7,TGTGCCAGCAGTTTACGACAGGGAGCCCGCGAGCAGTACTTC,CASSLRQGAREQYF
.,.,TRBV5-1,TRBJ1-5,TGCGCCAGCAGCTTAGGCGCAGGTACCAATCAGCCCCAGCATTTT,CASSLGAGTNQPQHF
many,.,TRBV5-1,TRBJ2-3,TGCGCCAGCAGCTTGGTTTCCGGGGGACGGGATACGCAGTATTTT,CASSLVSGGRDTQYF
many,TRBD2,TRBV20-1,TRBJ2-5,TGCAGTGCTAGTTCTCTAGCGGCCCAAGAGACCCAGTACTTC,CSASSLAAQETQYF
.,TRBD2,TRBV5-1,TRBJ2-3,TGCGCCAGCAGCTCCACTAGCGGGGGATACGGAGATACGCAGTATTTT,CASSSTSGGYGDTQYF
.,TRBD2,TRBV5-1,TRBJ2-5,TGCGCCAGCAGCTCTCTAGCGGGATCGGGAGAGACCCAGTACTTC,CASSSLAGSGETQYF
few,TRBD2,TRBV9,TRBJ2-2,TGTGCCAGCAGCGTAGCCAAGCGGGGGTACACCGGGGAGCTGTTTTTT,CASSVAKRGYTGELFF
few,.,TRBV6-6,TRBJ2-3,TGTGCCAGCAGTTACCTGGGACTTAGCACAGATACGCAGTATTTT,CASSYLGLSTDTQYF
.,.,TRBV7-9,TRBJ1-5,TGTGCCAGCAGCTTTGGAGGTCAGCCCCAGCATTTT,CASSFGGQPQHF
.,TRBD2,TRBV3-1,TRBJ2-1,TGTGCCAGCAGAGAGACGGGGGGGATAGACAATGAGCAGTTCTTC,CASRETGGIDNEQFF
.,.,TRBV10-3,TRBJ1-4,TGTGCCATCAGTGACAGGGCAACTAATGAAAAACTGTTTTTT,CAISDRATNEKLFF
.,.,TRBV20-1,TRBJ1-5,TGCAGTGCTAGTCTGGGGGGGGTCAATCAGCCCCAGCATTTT,CSASLGGVNQPQHF
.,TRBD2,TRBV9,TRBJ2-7,TGTGCCAGCAGCCCAACGGGTAGCGGGGGCTACGAGCAGTACTTC,CASSPTGSGGYEQYF
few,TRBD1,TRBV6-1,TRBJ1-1,TGTGCCAGCAGTGATTTCCCTGGGACAGGGGCCCGTGAAGCTTTCTTT,CASSDFPGTGAREAFF
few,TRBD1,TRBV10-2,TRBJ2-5,TGCGCCAGCAGTTCCCCTGCGGACAGGCAAGAGACCCAGTACTTC,CASSSPADRQETQYF
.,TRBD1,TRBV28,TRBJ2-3,TGTGCCAGCGGACAGGGTAACGTTATCGACACAGATACGCAGTATTTT,CASGQGNVIDTDTQYF
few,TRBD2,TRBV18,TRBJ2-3,TGTGCCAGCTCACCCTACCGGACTAGCGGGGGAGAGACAGATACGCAGTATTTT,CASSPYRTSGGETDTQYF